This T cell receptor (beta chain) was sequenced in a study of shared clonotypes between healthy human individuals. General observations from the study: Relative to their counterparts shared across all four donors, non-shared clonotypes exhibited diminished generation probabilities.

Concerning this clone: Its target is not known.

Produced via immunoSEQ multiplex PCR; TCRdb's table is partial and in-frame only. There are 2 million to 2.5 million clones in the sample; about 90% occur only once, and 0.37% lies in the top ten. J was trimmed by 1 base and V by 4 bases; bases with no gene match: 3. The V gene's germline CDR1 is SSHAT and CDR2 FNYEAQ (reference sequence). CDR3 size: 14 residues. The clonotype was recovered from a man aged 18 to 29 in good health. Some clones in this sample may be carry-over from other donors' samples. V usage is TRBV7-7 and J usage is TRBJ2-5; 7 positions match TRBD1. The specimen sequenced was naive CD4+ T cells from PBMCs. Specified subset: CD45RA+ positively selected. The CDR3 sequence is CASSSTGTQETQYF. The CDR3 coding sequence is TGTGCCAGCAGCTCGACAGGGACCCAAGAGACCCAGTACTTC. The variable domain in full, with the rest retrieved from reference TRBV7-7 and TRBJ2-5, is GAGVSQSPRYKVTKRGQDVTLRCDPISSHATLYWYQQALGQGPEFLTYFNYEAQPDKSGLPSDRFSAERPEGSISTLTIQRTEQRDSAMYRCASSSTGTQETQYFGPGTRLLVL.